This T cell receptor (beta chain) is drawn from a study of cytomegalovirus exposure and HLA in healthy donors. Study-wide context: Earlier work reported 100 million or so unique TCR beta sequences from 150 million to 200 million T cells. Findings of the study overall: The study recorded 150 to 200 TCR beta chains that were cytomegalovirus-associated. CMV serostatus was the sole immune exposure information available. Researchers reported that a few CMV-associated chains were confirmed in vitro as CMV antigen-specific.

As regards this clone: Its antigen remains unknown.

CDR3 length: 13 amino acids. The germline V gene encodes CDR1 SGHNT and CDR2 YYREEE (reference sequence). Trimming cost V 0 bases and J 5 bases, with 8 bases left between them. Primers for the PCR totalled 60 Vbeta and 13 Jbeta. The protocol was immunoSEQ multiplex PCR, while the TCRdb copy is restricted to in-frame clones and leaves out a portion. This repertoire shows 65,000 to 95,000 clones, 78% found once; its top ten account for roughly 2.6%. The sample consisted of PBMCs. The chain is built from TRBV5-4 and TRBJ1-2, with no clear D. The origin of this receptor is a male donor in good health and CMV-seropositive. The CDR3 DNA reads as TGTGCCAGCAGCTTGGACGCGGAGTATGGCTACACCTTC. It yields the protein CASSLDAEYGYTF.